This entry lists 22 T cell receptor beta chains sequenced from one sample in a study of early T cells in non-severe SARS-CoV-2 infection. TCRdb reanalysed the 5' RACE reads using MiXCR and keeps one entry per CDR3 protein. The sample yields tens of thousands of distinct CDR3 sequences, about 9.9% seen once. The sequenced material came from whole blood. The origin of the receptors is an adult who was a healthcare worker with PCR-confirmed SARS-CoV-2 infection or an uninfected control (not recorded which).

This clonotype was seen only a few times. The V call is TRBV20-1, the J call TRBJ2-3; D gene uncertain. The length of the CDR3 is 15 residues. Trimming removed 0 bases from V and 2 bases from J, with 12 bases in between. Germline CDR1 DFQATT, CDR2 SNEGSKA (reference sequence). The DNA for the CDR3 is TGCAGTGCTAGAGATCTTAGGGCTATCACAGATACGCAGTATTTT. Its translation: CSARDLRAITDTQYF.

This clonotype was picked up many times. J is TRBJ2-6 and V is TRBV19, with D hard to call. Germline V gene lookup returns CDR1 LNHDA and CDR2 SQIVND (reference sequence). The CDR3 has 17 amino acids. V gave up 3 bases and J gave up 2 bases, with 14 bases separating them. The CDR3 nucleotides are TGTGCCAGTAGTATCACCAGGCTACAGCCTGGGGCCAACGTCCTGACTTTC. Its translation: CASSITRLQPGANVLTF.

CDR3 amino acids: CASSLESGGHQPQHF. For the CDR3, the DNA is TGTGCCAGCAGCTTAGAATCAGGGGGCCATCAGCCCCAGCATTTT. The V call is TRBV11-2, the J call TRBJ1-5, with 8 bases matching TRBD1. This CDR3 spans 15 amino acids. CDR1 and CDR2 (germline): SGHAT, FQNNGV. Trimming cost V 0 bases and J 5 bases; bases outside gene matches: 3.

V is TRBV28 and J is TRBJ1-2; D unclear. V lost 3 bases, J lost 1 base, and 9 bases lay in between. This CDR3 has 14 amino acids. Germline V gives CDR1 MDHEN, CDR2 SYDVKM. The CDR3 sequence is CASSFGKYNYGYTF. CDR3 bases: TGTGCCAGCAGTTTCGGGAAGTATAACTATGGCTACACCTTC.

This clonotype occurred many times. The J gene is TRBJ2-3, the V gene TRBV10-1; TRBD2 agrees at 9 bases. V lost 8 bases and J lost 4; bases outside the gene matches: 19. From germline, CDR1 is WNHNN and CDR2 SYGVQD (reference sequence). CDR3 size: 18 residues. The CDR3 sequence: CASPLSGSRLTGPDTQYF. CDR3 sequence (DNA): TGCGCCAGCCCTCTTAGCGGGAGTCGACTAACCGGCCCAGATACGCAGTATTTT.

This clonotype appeared many times. The chain is built from TRBV5-1 and TRBJ1-5; perhaps TRBD1 as D (6 bases). Trimming pared 1 base from V and 5 bases from J, leaving 13 bases between. From germline, CDR1 is SGHRS and CDR2 YFSETQ. The CDR3 has 15 residues. DNA for the CDR3: TGCGCCAGCAGCTTGCCAAAGACAGGTTATCAGCCCCAGCATTTT. As protein: CASSLPKTGYQPQHF. Drawing the rest from reference TRBV5-1 and TRBJ1-5, the complete variable domain is KAGVTQTPRYLIKTRGQQVTLSCSPISGHRSVSWYQQTPGQGLQFLFEYFSETQRNKGNFPGRFSGRQFSNSRSEMNVSTLELGDSALYLCASSLPKTGYQPQHFGDGTRLSIL.

The genes are TRBV5-1 and TRBJ1-1; no clear D gene. The germline V gene has CDR1 SGHRS and CDR2 YFSETQ. V gave up 1 base and J gave up 4 bases, with 11 bases separating them. The CDR3 loop spans 14 amino acids. The CDR3 nucleotides are TGCGCCAGCAGCTTGTCGGACCATTCCACTGAAGCTTTCTTT. Its protein product is CASSLSDHSTEAFF.

This clonotype has at least ten counts. This chain links TRBV11-2 with TRBJ2-5; 7 nucleotides match TRBD1. Trimming cost V 1 base and J 1 base; bases outside gene matches: 9. The CDR3 sequence is 17 residues long. Germline CDR1 reads SGHAT; CDR2 reads FQNNGV. The CDR3: CASSLGGAGGPQETQYF. CDR3 DNA sequence: TGTGCCAGCAGCTTAGGCGGAGCAGGGGGACCCCAAGAGACCCAGTACTTC.

The chain joins TRBV4-2 to TRBJ1-4; 8 bases fit TRBD1. This CDR3 spans 16 amino acids. Germline assignment: CDR1 LGHNA and CDR2 YNFKEQ. Trimming took 2 bases from V and 8 from J; bases not matched to a gene: 10. The CDR3 DNA reads TGTGCCAGCAGCCAATCACCTCAGGGGGCTAGGGAAAAACTGTTTTTT. Amino acid sequence: CASSQSPQGAREKLFF.

Turning to this clonotype: A much larger clonotype is one base distant, so this may be a read error. This sequence joins TRBV10-3 and TRBJ2-7; the D is unclear. Per germline, CDR1 ENHRY and CDR2 SYGVKD. This CDR3 spans 14 amino acids. The DNA of the CDR3 is TGTGCCATCACCTCAGGAGCGAATGCCTACGAGCGGTACTTC. Translating gives CAITSGANAYERYF.

This clonotype was seen at least ten times. The chain recombines TRBV6-1 with TRBJ2-3; tentatively, D is TRBD1 (6 bases). CDR1 MNHNS and CDR2 SASEGT come from the germline V gene. CDR3 length: 14 amino acids. Trimming removed 10 bases from V and 1 base from J, with 15 bases in between. The CDR3 region is CAIAPGHRTDTQYF. In nucleotides, the CDR3 is TGTGCCATCGCTCCGGGACACCGCACAGATACGCAGTATTTT.

This clonotype was found a few times. The rearrangement joins TRBV24-1 to TRBJ1-5; maybe TRBD1 (5 bases). This CDR3 has 16 amino acids. Trimming stripped 3 bases from V and 2 bases from J, with 13 bases between. Looked up from germline, CDR1 is KGHDR and CDR2 is SFDVKD. The CDR3 reads CATSDPSTGGNQPQHF. The CDR3 nucleotides read TGTGCCACCAGTGATCCCAGTACAGGAGGCAATCAGCCCCAGCATTTT.

This clonotype was observed a few times. The chain combines TRBV29-1 with TRBJ2-3, with TRBD2 identical over 7 bases. CDR1 is SQVTM and CDR2 is ANQGSEA in the germline V gene. Unmatched junction bases numbered 5, after V lost 3 bases and J lost 2 bases. CDR3 length: 14 residues. The CDR3 DNA reads TGCAGCGTTGACGGGGCGGGGGACACAGATACGCAGTATTTT. Protein: CSVDGAGDTDTQYF.

The chain has TRBV5-1 and TRBJ2-7, with TRBD1 matching 10 bases. The J segment lost 7 bases and the V segment lost 6 bases, leaving 10 bases of the junction unmatched. CDR1 is SGHRS, CDR2 YFSETQ, per germline. CDR3 length: 14 amino acids. CDR3 coding DNA: TGCGCCAGCAACCGGGACAGGGGTTTCACAGAGCAGTACTTC. Translated, it gives CASNRDRGFTEQYF.

This clonotype was picked up a small number of times. This rearrangement joins TRBV28 to TRBJ2-7; TRBD1 might be the D (6 bases). CDR3 length: 14 residues. The ends were cut back, 5 bases at V and 3 bases at J, with 14 bases in the middle. Germline V gene lookup returns CDR1 MDHEN and CDR2 SYDVKM. The CDR3 region is CASSQQGRSYEQYF. CDR3 coding DNA: TGTGCCAGCAGTCAACAGGGACGGAGCTACGAGCAGTACTTC.

The table lists this clonotype with many counts. This chain connects TRBV7-6 to TRBJ1-6; D not resolved. The CDR3 consists of 14 residues. CDR1 SGHVS and CDR2 FNYEAQ come from the germline V gene. Trimming shortened V by 1 base and J by 10 bases, and 11 bases separated the two germline ends. The CDR3, as DNA: TGTGCCAGCAGCTTAGAAGAGAACGGATCACCCCTCCACTTT. It translates to CASSLEENGSPLHF.

The V and J genes are TRBV5-1 and TRBJ2-7; no definite D call. There are 15 residues in the CDR3. The ends were cut back, 0 bases at V and 7 bases at J, with 17 bases in the middle. Per germline, CDR1 SGHRS and CDR2 YFSETQ. CDR3 protein: CASSLVLGRLGEQYF. For the CDR3, the DNA is TGCGCCAGCAGCTTGGTTTTAGGGCGGCTAGGGGAGCAGTACTTC. Full variable domain (outside the CDR3, taken from reference TRBV5-1 and TRBJ2-7): KAGVTQTPRYLIKTRGQQVTLSCSPISGHRSVSWYQQTPGQGLQFLFEYFSETQRNKGNFPGRFSGRQFSNSRSEMNVSTLELGDSALYLCASSLVLGRLGEQYFGPGTRLTVT.

The V and J genes are TRBV7-8 and TRBJ1-1; D remains ambiguous. The germline V and J ends were trimmed by 4 bases and 1 base, with 13 bases remaining between them. Germline-derived CDR1 and CDR2 are SGHVS and FQNEAQ. This CDR3 contains 15 residues. CDR3 loop: CASSSSYGPNTEAFF. For the CDR3, the DNA is TGTGCCAGCAGCTCATCCTACGGGCCGAACACTGAAGCTTTCTTT.

This clonotype was seen at least ten times. This sequence joins TRBV7-8 and TRBJ2-3; tentatively, D is TRBD2 (5 bases). CDR3 size: 16 residues. The V gene's germline CDR1 is SGHVS and CDR2 FQNEAQ. V lost 4 bases and J 0 bases, leaving 14 bases between the germline ends. CDR3 DNA sequence: TGTGCCAGCAGCTCAAAGAGGGCGATAAGCACAGATACGCAGTATTTT. Amino acids: CASSSKRAISTDTQYF.

This clonotype was counted only a few times. This chain joins TRBV4-2 and TRBJ2-7, with 8 positions matching TRBD1. The CDR3 loop spans 15 amino acids. V was clipped by 1 base and J by 2 bases; unmatched bases: 4. Germline assignment: CDR1 LGHNA and CDR2 YNFKEQ. The CDR3 protein is CASSQAQGATYEQYF. DNA for the CDR3: TGTGCCAGCAGCCAAGCCCAGGGGGCAACCTACGAGCAGTACTTC.

The table lists this clonotype with a count of one. The J gene is TRBJ1-1, the V gene TRBV5-1; no firm D call. The CDR3 spans 14 residues. The V end was cut by 4 bases, the J end by 7 bases, with 17 bases between. CDR1 and CDR2 from the germline V gene are SGHRS and YFSETQ. DNA of the CDR3: TGCGCCAGCAGCCAAAAAACGGACGGTGGTGAAGCTTTCTTT. Its protein is CASSQKTDGGEAFF.

This clonotype was counted once. V gene TRBV5-6 combines with J gene TRBJ2-7; D is uncertain. This CDR3 region has 13 residues. CDR1 is SGHDT, CDR2 YYEEEE, per germline. V lost 4 bases, J lost 2 bases, and 10 bases lay in between. CDR3 protein: CASSRTTTYEQYF. The CDR3 nucleotides are TGTGCCAGCAGCAGGACGACCACCTACGAGCAGTACTTC. Together with reference TRBV5-6 and TRBJ2-7, the CDR3 gives the full variable domain: DAGVTQSPTHLIKTRGQQVTLRCSPKSGHDTVSWYQQALGQGPQFIFQYYEEEERQRGNFPDRFSGHQFPNYSSELNVNALLLGDSALYLCASSRTTTYEQYFGPGTRLTVT.